This T cell receptor (beta chain) was sequenced for a study of T cell changes during pregnancy in multiple sclerosis. The germline V gene encodes CDR1 LGHNA and CDR2 YNFKEQ. V was clipped by 0 bases and J by 5 bases, with 16 bases between them. CDR3 length: 16 amino acids. TCRdb's copy holds only in-frame clones and misses some; the assay was immunoSEQ multiplex PCR. The sample includes tens of thousands of clones, 88% of them seen just once. The specimen comprised CD4+ T cells from peripheral blood mononuclear cells, sampled in the first trimester of pregnancy. This TCR was sampled from a female donor in good health, enrolled as a control in a pregnancy study. The gene calls are TRBV4-2 and TRBJ2-5; D unresolved. The CDR3 DNA reads TGTGCCAGCAGCCAAGATCCTTTCTTGGGTAGCGAGACCCAGTACTTC. It codes for CASSQDPFLGSETQYF.